This T cell receptor beta chain was recorded in a study of blood T cell repertoires in COVID-19. The overall study: Acute-phase and convalescent COVID-19 samples originated in the United States, Italy and Spain. T cells, B-cell-depleted T cells, or PBMCs provided the cDNA or gDNA that served as material.

In the authors' methods: Reference gene primer amplification in the assay estimated nucleated cell counts. Clones were read by immunoSEQ multiplex PCR, and TCRdb kept only the in-frame ones, dropping some. D and trimming were read from the DNA, whereas the V and J calls and clone size are those reported in that table. The table shows under 15,000 clones, with roughly 90% occurring only once. V was shortened by 4 bases and J by 2 bases, with 16 bases between the two germline ends. The CDR3 consists of 16 residues. CDR1 SGHKS and CDR2 YYEKEE come from the germline V gene (reference sequence). Sequenced material: peripheral blood. This clonotype originated in a man between 65 and 79 years old with active COVID-19. This chain joins TRBV5-5 and TRBJ1-5; TRBD1 might be the D (5 bases). The CDR3: CASSQLGGGGNQPQHF. The DNA for the CDR3 is TGTGCCAGCAGCCAACTGGGGGGAGGAGGCAATCAGCCCCAGCATTTT.